These 20 T cell receptor beta chains were sequenced from one sample in a study of early T cells in non-severe SARS-CoV-2 infection. Using its own MiXCR run on the 5' RACE reads, TCRdb lists one record per CDR3 protein. The table has some 42,000 distinct CDR3 sequences, approximately 6.3% seen once; the top ten hold approximately 7.5%. The input for sequencing was whole blood, taken at baseline. All receptors derive from an adult who was a healthcare worker with PCR-confirmed SARS-CoV-2 infection or an uninfected control (not recorded which).

This clonotype was seen a handful of times. V usage is TRBV18 and J usage is TRBJ1-2; D unresolved. The CDR3 sequence is 15 residues long. V lost 3 bases, J lost 3 bases, and 14 bases lay in between. Germline V lookup: CDR1 KGHSH, CDR2 LQKENI. CDR3 sequence: CASSPSQNTYYGYTF. The CDR3 nucleotides are TGTGCCAGCTCACCTAGCCAGAATACCTACTATGGCTACACCTTC.

This clonotype was seen many times. V and J are TRBV20-1 and TRBJ2-3; D is undetermined. Germline V gene lookup returns CDR1 DFQATT and CDR2 SNEGSKA (reference sequence). Trimming removed 3 bases at V and 8 bases at J, with 6 bases between. The CDR3 sequence is 10 residues long. The CDR3 is CSARWGTQYF. In nucleotides, the CDR3 is TGCAGTGCTAGGTGGGGTACGCAGTATTTT.

The chain uses TRBV7-3 and TRBJ1-2, with TRBD1 identical over 8 bases. Germline V lookup: CDR1 SGHTA, CDR2 FQGTGA. Unmatched junction bases numbered 5, after V lost 3 bases and J lost 8 bases. There are 13 residues in the CDR3. The CDR3 is CASSFQGALGYTF. CDR3 in DNA: TGTGCCAGCAGCTTCCAGGGGGCGTTAGGCTACACCTTC.

This clonotype was counted a few times. The V and J genes are TRBV19 and TRBJ2-7; perhaps TRBD1 as D (5 bases). The CDR3 consists of 13 residues. Germline-derived CDR1 and CDR2 are LNHDA and SQIVND (reference sequence). The germline V and J ends were trimmed by 3 bases and 5 bases, with 11 bases remaining between them. This CDR3 reads CASSMGQGNEQYF. CDR3 coding DNA: TGTGCCAGTAGTATGGGGCAGGGAAACGAGCAGTACTTC.

This sequence joins TRBV29-1 and TRBJ2-3; D not resolved. Looked up from germline, CDR1 is SQVTM and CDR2 is ANQGSEA. The CDR3 sequence is 13 residues long. V lost 4 bases to trimming and J lost 3 bases, with 11 bases between them. CDR3 residues: CSVANQTTDTQYF. The CDR3 coding sequence is TGCAGCGTTGCCAATCAGACGACAGATACGCAGTATTTT.

This clonotype was seen many times. The V gene is TRBV6-2 or TRBV6-3, the J gene TRBJ1-1, with TRBD1 matching over 7 bases. This CDR3 has 13 amino acids. V gave up 6 bases and J gave up 4 bases; unmatched junction bases: 5. Germline CDR1 reads MNHEY; CDR2 reads SVGEGT. The CDR3 loop reads CASSNRGSTEAFF. The CDR3 coding sequence is TGTGCCAGCAGCAACAGGGGAAGCACTGAAGCTTTCTTT.

V usage is TRBV5-1 and J usage is TRBJ1-2; 8 bases line up with TRBD1. There are 15 residues in the CDR3. Germline values: CDR1 SGHRS, CDR2 YFSETQ. V lost 4 bases, J lost 6 bases, and 11 bases stayed unmatched. CDR3 sequence: CASSPRGTGGDGYTF. CDR3 nucleotide sequence: TGCGCCAGCAGCCCCCGTGGGACAGGTGGGGATGGCTACACCTTC.

This clonotype was seen at least ten times. The gene calls are TRBV2 and TRBJ1-2; tentatively, D is TRBD1 (5 bases). Per germline, CDR1 SNHLY and CDR2 FYNNEI. Trimming removed 8 bases at V and 8 bases at J, with 12 bases between. The CDR3 loop spans 11 amino acids. The CDR3 loop is CASGDGNGYTF. The CDR3 nucleotides are TGTGCCAGCGGGGACGGTAACGGCTACACCTTC.

This clonotype was seen at least ten times. The genes are TRBV7-6 and TRBJ2-3, with 10 bases matching TRBD2. CDR1 is SGHVS and CDR2 is FNYEAQ in the germline V gene. CDR3 length equals 18 residues. V shed 1 base, J shed 4 bases, and the junction held 11 bases outside the gene matches. The CDR3 is CASSLVLRKRGGSDTQYF. The CDR3 region has the DNA TGTGCCAGCAGCTTAGTTCTGCGGAAGCGGGGGGGCTCAGATACGCAGTATTTT.

This clonotype appeared many times. V is TRBV30 and J is TRBJ1-4, with 7 positions matching TRBD1. This CDR3 is built from 14 residues. With 0 bases clipped from V and 10 bases from J, the junction kept 8 bases outside the gene matches. Per the germline V gene, CDR1 is GTSNPN and CDR2 is SVGIG (reference sequence). In DNA form, the CDR3 reads TGTGCCTGGAGTGTAAACAGGGGAATGGGAAAACTGTTTTTT. As protein: CAWSVNRGMGKLFF.

This clonotype showed up many times. This chain joins TRBV6-2 or TRBV6-3 and TRBJ2-3; the D gene could be TRBD1 or TRBD2 (5 bases each). CDR3 size: 13 residues. Germline V gene lookup returns CDR1 MNHEY and CDR2 SVGEGT. V lost 4 bases and J lost 2, with 7 bases in between. This CDR3 is CASSWDATDTQYF. CDR3 nucleotides: TGTGCCAGCAGTTGGGACGCCACAGATACGCAGTATTTT.

This clonotype was counted ten times or more. V usage is TRBV7-9 and J usage is TRBJ1-4, with D possibly being TRBD1 (5 bases). Deletions cut 2 bases from V and 8 bases from J, with 24 bases between. Germline CDR1 is SEHNR and CDR2 is FQNEAQ (reference sequence). The CDR3 length is 18 residues. CDR3 coding DNA: TGTGCCAGCAGCTTACTCTCCCAGGGTCCCAAACTTAGAGAAAAACTGTTTTTT. Translation: CASSLLSQGPKLREKLFF. The full variable domain, rest sourced from reference TRBV7-9 and TRBJ1-4, is DTGVSQNPRHKITKRGQNVTFRCDPISEHNRLYWYRQTLGQGPEFLTYFQNEAQLEKSRLLSDRFSAERPKGSFSTLEIQRTEQGDSAMYLCASSLLSQGPKLREKLFFGSGTQLSVL.

CDR3 coding DNA: TGTGCCAGCAGCTTAGAAGGGAGTGGCTACACCTTC. Residues: CASSLEGSGYTF. The gene calls are TRBV7-9 and TRBJ1-2; D remains ambiguous. Germline loops: CDR1 SEHNR, CDR2 FQNEAQ (reference sequence). This CDR3 contains 12 residues. Trimming shortened V by 1 base and J by 7 bases, and 7 bases separated the two germline ends. The full variable domain, its missing parts supplied by reference TRBV7-9 and TRBJ1-2, is DTGVSQNPRHKITKRGQNVTFRCDPISEHNRLYWYRQTLGQGPEFLTYFQNEAQLEKSRLLSDRFSAERPKGSFSTLEIQRTEQGDSAMYLCASSLEGSGYTFGSGTRLTVV.

This clonotype was counted ten times or more. The genes are TRBV6-2 or TRBV6-3 and TRBJ2-5, with 9 positions matching TRBD2. CDR1 MNHEY and CDR2 SVGEGT come from the germline V gene. Trimming removed 6 bases from V and 5 bases from J; junction bases left unmatched: 10. This CDR3 has 15 amino acids. CDR3 sequence: CASSPGLARRETQYF. CDR3 nucleotide sequence: TGTGCCAGCAGCCCCGGACTAGCGCGGCGGGAGACCCAGTACTTC.

This clonotype was recorded many times. The genes are TRBV4-1 and TRBJ2-5; the match to TRBD1 covers 9 bases. Germline V CDR1 and CDR2: MGHRA, YSYEKL. V dropped 2 bases and J dropped 4; count of bases not matched to a gene: 2. The length of the CDR3 is 14 residues. The chain's CDR3 is CASSQKQGAETQYF. The DNA for the CDR3 is TGCGCCAGCAGCCAAAAACAGGGGGCAGAGACCCAGTACTTC.

This clonotype came up many times. The chain joins TRBV6-6 to TRBJ1-2; no clear D. The CDR3 is made up of 11 amino acids. V lost 2 bases and J lost 6, with 4 bases in between. In germline, CDR1 is MNHNY, CDR2 SVGAGI (reference sequence). The CDR3 loop is CASSYQNGYTF. CDR3 nucleotides: TGTGCCAGCAGTTACCAAAATGGCTACACCTTC.

The rearrangement uses TRBV3-1 and TRBJ1-2; no definite D call. Germline V gene data show CDR1 as LGHDT and CDR2 as YNNKEL (reference sequence). CDR3 length: 12 residues. The V end was cut by 5 bases, the J end by 3 bases, with 7 bases between. The CDR3 region is CASSYRDYGYTF. The DNA of the CDR3 is TGTGCCAGCAGCTACCGGGACTATGGCTACACCTTC.

This clonotype was observed many times. The chain combines TRBV20-1 with TRBJ2-3; D is perhaps TRBD2 (6 bases). This CDR3 spans 13 amino acids. Between the trimmed V and J ends, which lost 5 bases and 5 bases, there was a span of 14 bases. Germline V lookup: CDR1 DFQATT, CDR2 SNEGSKA (reference sequence). This chain's CDR3 is CSAAGGYGDTQYF. Here the CDR3 DNA reads TGCAGTGCTGCTGGGGGGTATGGAGATACGCAGTATTTT.

This clonotype showed up many times. The genes are TRBV9 and TRBJ1-3, with D uncertain. This CDR3 comprises 14 residues. V was shortened by 0 bases and J by 4 bases, with 8 bases between the two germline ends. Germline V gene sequence: CDR1 SGDLS, CDR2 YYNGEE. The CDR3 DNA is TGTGCCAGCAGCGTAGAAGGTTTCGGAAACACCATATATTTT. This sequence encodes CASSVEGFGNTIYF.

This clonotype was detected ten times or more. The chain has TRBV12-3 or TRBV12-4 and TRBJ2-1, with 7 bases identical to TRBD2. The CDR3 sequence is 14 residues long. The V gene end was trimmed by 4 bases and the J gene end by 8 bases; junction bases not matched to a gene: 8. The CDR3 protein is CASSSRLAIDEQFF. In DNA form, the CDR3 reads TGTGCCAGCAGTTCTCGACTAGCAATCGATGAGCAGTTCTTC.